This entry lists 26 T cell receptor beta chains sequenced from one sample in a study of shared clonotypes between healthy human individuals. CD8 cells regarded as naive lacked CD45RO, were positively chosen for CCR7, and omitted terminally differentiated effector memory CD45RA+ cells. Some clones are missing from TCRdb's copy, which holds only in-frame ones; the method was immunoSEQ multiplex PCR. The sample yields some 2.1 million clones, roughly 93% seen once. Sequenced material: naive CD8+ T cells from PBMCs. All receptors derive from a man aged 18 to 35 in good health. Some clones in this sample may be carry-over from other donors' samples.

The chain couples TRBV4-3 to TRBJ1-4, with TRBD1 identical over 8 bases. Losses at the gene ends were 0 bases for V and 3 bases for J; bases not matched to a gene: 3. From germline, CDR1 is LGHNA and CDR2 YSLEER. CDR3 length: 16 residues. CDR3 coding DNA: TGCGCCAGCAGCCAAGATGGACAGGGCCCTAATGAAAAACTGTTTTTT. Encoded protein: CASSQDGQGPNEKLFF.

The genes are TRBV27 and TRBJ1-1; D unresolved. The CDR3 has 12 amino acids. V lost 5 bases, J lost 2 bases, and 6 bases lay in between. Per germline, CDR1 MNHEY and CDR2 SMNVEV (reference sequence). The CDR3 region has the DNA TGTGCCAGCAGTGCAAAAAACACTGAAGCTTTCTTT. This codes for CASSAKNTEAFF.

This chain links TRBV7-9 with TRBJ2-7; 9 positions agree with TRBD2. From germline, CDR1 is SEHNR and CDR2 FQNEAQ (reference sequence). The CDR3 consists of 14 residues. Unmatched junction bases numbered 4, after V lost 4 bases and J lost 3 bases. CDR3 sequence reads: CASSSSGAYYEQYF. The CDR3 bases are TGTGCCAGCAGCTCTAGCGGGGCCTACTACGAGCAGTACTTC.

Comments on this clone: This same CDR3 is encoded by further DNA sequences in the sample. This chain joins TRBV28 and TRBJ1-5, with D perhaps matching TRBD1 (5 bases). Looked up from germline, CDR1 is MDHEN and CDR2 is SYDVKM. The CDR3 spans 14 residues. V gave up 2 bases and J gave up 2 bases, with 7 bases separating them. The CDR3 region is CASSLRGGNQPQHF. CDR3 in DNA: TGTGCCAGCAGTTTAAGGGGAGGCAATCAGCCCCAGCATTTT. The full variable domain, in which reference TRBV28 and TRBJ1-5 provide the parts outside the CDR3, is DVKVTQSSRYLVKRTGEKVFLECVQDMDHENMFWYRQDPGLGLRLIYFSYDVKMKEKGDIPEGYSVSREKKERFSLILESASTNQTSMYLCASSLRGGNQPQHFGDGTRLSIL.

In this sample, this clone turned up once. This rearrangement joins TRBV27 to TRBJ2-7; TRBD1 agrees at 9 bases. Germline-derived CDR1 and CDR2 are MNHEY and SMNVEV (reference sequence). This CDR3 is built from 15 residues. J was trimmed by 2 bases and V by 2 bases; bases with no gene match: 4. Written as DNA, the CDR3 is TGTGCCAGCAGTTTAAGGGGACAGGGAACCTACGAGCAGTACTTC. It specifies CASSLRGQGTYEQYF.

DNA for the CDR3: TGTGCCAGCAGCTTATTGGTCAATGAGCAGTTCTTC. It specifies CASSLLVNEQFF. The chain combines TRBV7-9 with TRBJ2-1, with D unresolved. Germline CDR1 and CDR2: SEHNR and FQNEAQ (reference sequence). The CDR3 runs 12 residues. Trimming shortened V by 2 bases and J by 6 bases, and 5 bases separated the two germline ends.

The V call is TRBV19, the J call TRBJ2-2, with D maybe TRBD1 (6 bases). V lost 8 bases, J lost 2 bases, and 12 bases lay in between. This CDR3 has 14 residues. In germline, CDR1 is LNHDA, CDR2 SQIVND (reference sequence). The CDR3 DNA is TGTGCCAGTTCAAACAGGGAAAACACCGGGGAGCTGTTTTTT. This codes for CASSNRENTGELFF.

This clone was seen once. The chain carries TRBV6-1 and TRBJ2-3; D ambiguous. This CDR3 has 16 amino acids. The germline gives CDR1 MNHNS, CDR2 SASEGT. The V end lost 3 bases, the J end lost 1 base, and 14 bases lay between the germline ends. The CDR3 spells CASSDPTFRGTDTQYF. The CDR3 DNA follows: TGTGCCAGCAGTGACCCGACGTTCCGTGGCACAGATACGCAGTATTTT.

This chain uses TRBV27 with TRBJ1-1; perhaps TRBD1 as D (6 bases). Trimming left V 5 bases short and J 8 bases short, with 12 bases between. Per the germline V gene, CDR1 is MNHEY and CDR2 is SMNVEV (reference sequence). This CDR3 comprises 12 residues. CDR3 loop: CASSITGTEAFF. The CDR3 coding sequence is TGTGCCAGCAGTATCACCGGGACAGAAGCTTTCTTT.

The CDR3 reads CASSPRGAAYEQYF. CDR3 in DNA: TGTGCCAGTAGCCCACGGGGGGCCGCCTACGAGCAGTACTTC. The gene calls are TRBV19 and TRBJ2-7; D is perhaps TRBD2 (7 bases). This CDR3 comprises 14 residues. The germline gives CDR1 LNHDA, CDR2 SQIVND (reference sequence). V was clipped by 6 bases and J by 2 bases, with 14 bases between them.

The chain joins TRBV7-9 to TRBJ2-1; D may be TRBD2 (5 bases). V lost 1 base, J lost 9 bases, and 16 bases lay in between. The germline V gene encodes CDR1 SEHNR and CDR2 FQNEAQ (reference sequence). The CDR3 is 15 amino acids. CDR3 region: CASSLVDQLGREQFF. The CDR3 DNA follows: TGTGCCAGCAGCTTAGTGGACCAACTAGGACGTGAGCAGTTCTTC.

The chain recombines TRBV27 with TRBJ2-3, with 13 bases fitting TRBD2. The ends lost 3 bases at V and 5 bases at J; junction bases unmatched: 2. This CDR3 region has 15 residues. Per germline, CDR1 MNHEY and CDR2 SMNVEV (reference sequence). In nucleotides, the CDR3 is TGTGCCAGCAGTTTTCGACTAGCGGGAGGAGATACGCAGTATTTT. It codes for CASSFRLAGGDTQYF.

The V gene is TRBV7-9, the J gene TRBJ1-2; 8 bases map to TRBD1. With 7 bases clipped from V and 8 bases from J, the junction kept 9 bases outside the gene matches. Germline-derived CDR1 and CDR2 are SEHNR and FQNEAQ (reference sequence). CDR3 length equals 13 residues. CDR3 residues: CASTEPGQDGYTF. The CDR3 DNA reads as TGTGCCAGCACCGAACCGGGACAGGACGGCTACACCTTC.

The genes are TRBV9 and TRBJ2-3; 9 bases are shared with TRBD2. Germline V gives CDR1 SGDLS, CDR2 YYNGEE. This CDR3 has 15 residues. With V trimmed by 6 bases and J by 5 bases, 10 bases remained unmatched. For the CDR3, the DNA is TGTGCCAGCACCCCAGGGGGAGCGGGAGGAGATACGCAGTATTTT. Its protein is CASTPGGAGGDTQYF.

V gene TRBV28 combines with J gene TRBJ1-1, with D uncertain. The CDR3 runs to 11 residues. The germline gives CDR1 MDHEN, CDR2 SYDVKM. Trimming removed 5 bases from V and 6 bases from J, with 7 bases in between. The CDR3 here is CASSGYPEAFF. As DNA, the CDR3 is TGTGCCAGCAGTGGATACCCTGAAGCTTTCTTT.

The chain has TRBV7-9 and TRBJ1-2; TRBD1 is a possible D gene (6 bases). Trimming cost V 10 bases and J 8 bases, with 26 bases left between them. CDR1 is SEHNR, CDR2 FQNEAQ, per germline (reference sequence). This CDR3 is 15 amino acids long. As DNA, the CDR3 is TGTGCCATTCCACTCAAAGGTTCGGGGGGCGGCGGCTACACCTTC. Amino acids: CAIPLKGSGGGGYTF. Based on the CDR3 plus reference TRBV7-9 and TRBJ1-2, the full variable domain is DTGVSQNPRHKITKRGQNVTFRCDPISEHNRLYWYRQTLGQGPEFLTYFQNEAQLEKSRLLSDRFSAERPKGSFSTLEIQRTEQGDSAMYLCAIPLKGSGGGGYTFGSGTRLTVV.

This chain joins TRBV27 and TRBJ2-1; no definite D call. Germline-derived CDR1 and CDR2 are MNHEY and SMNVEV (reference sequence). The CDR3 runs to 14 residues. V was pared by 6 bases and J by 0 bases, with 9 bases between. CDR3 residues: CASRPDYSYNEQFF. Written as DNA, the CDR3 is TGTGCCAGCAGGCCCGATTACTCCTACAATGAGCAGTTCTTC.

DNA of the CDR3: TGTGCCAGCAGCGGGCTAGGGCTACGTCCGCAGTATTTT. This sequence encodes CASSGLGLRPQYF. V is TRBV7-9 and J is TRBJ2-3; no clear D. Trimming cost V 5 bases and J 10 bases, with 16 bases left between them. The length of the CDR3 is 13 residues. Germline values: CDR1 SEHNR, CDR2 FQNEAQ (reference sequence).

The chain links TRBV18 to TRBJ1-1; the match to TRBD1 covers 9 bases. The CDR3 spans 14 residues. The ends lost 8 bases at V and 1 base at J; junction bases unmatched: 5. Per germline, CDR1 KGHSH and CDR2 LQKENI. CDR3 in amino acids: CASRLGQGNTEAFF. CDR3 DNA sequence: TGTGCCAGCCGTCTGGGACAGGGGAACACTGAAGCTTTCTTT.

This chain's CDR3 is CATSGGQGIRKLFF. The CDR3 DNA follows: TGTGCCACCAGCGGGGGACAGGGTATTCGGAAACTGTTTTTT. The chain uses TRBV15 and TRBJ1-4, with 9 positions matching TRBD1. Per the germline V gene, CDR1 is LNHNV and CDR2 is YYDKDF (reference sequence). The CDR3 consists of 14 residues. Trimming at V came to 5 bases and at J to 11 bases, leaving 9 bases not matched to a gene.

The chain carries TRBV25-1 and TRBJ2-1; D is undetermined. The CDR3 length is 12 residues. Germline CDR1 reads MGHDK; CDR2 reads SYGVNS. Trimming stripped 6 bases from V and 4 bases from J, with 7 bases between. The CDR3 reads CASRGIYNEQFF. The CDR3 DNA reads TGTGCCAGCAGAGGCATTTACAATGAGCAGTTCTTC.

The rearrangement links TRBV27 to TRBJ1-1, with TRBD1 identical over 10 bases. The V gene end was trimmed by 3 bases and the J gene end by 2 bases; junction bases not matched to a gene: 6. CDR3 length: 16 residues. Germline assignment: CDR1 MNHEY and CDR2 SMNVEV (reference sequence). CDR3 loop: CASSFRGTGVNTEAFF. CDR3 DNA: TGTGCCAGCAGTTTCCGTGGGACAGGGGTTAACACTGAAGCTTTCTTT.

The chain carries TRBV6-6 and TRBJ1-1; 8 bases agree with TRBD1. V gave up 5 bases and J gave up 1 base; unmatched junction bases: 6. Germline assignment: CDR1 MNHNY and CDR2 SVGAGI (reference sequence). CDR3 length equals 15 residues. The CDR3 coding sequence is TGTGCCAGCAGTAACGACAGGGGCACGAACACTGAAGCTTTCTTT. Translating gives CASSNDRGTNTEAFF.

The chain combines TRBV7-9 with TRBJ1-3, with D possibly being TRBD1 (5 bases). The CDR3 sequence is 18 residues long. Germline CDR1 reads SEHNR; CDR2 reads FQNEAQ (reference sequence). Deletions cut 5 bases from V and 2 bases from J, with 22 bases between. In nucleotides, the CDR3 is TGTGCCAGCAGCCCTTGGGGACCCGCGGAACTACCTGGAAACACCATATATTTT. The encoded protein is CASSPWGPAELPGNTIYF.

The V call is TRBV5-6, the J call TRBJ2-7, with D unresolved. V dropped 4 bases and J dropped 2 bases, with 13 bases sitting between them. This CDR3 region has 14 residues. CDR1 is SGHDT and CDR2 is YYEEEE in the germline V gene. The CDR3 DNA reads TGTGCCAGCAGCCCGCCCATGATGCCCTACGAGCAGTACTTC. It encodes CASSPPMMPYEQYF.

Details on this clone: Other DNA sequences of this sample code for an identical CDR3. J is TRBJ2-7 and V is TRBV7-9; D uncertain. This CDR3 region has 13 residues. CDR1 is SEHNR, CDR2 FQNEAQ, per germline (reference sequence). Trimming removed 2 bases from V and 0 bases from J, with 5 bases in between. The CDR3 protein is CASSLQDSYEQYF. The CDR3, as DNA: TGTGCCAGCAGCTTACAAGACTCCTACGAGCAGTACTTC.